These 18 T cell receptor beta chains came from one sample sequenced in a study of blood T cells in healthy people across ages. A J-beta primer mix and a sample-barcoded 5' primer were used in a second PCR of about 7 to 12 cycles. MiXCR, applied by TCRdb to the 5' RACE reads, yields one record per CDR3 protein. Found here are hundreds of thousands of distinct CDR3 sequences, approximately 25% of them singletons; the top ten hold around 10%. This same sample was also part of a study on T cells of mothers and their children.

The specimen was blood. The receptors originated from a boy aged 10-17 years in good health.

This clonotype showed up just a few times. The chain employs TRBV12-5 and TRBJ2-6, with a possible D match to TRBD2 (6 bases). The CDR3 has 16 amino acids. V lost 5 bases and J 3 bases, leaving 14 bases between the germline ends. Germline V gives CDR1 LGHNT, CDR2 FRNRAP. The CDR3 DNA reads TGTGCTAGTGGTCTGTCGGGGGAAAATGGGGCCAACGTCCTGACTTTC. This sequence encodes CASGLSGENGANVLTF.

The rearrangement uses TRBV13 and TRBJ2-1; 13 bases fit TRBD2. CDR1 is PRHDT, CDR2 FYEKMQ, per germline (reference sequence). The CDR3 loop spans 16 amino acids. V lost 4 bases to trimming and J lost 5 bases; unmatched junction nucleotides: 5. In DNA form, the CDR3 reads TGTGCCAGCAGCTCCACCGGACTAGCGGGGGACAATGAGCAGTTCTTC. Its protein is CASSSTGLAGDNEQFF.

The CDR3 DNA is TGTGCCACCAGTGAACGGACTAGCGGGAGGACCCAAGAGACCCAGTACTTC. It specifies CATSERTSGRTQETQYF. The chain employs TRBV24-1 and TRBJ2-5; 14 bases are shared with TRBD2. The CDR3 covers 17 residues. The V gene end was trimmed by 4 bases and the J gene end by 1 base; junction bases not matched to a gene: 4. Germline V lookup: CDR1 KGHDR, CDR2 SFDVKD.

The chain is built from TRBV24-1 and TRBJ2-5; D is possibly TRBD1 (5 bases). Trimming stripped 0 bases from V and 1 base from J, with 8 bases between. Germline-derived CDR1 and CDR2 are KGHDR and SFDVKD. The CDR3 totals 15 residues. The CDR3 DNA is TGTGCCACCAGTGATTTGCAGGGTAGCCAAGAGACCCAGTACTTC. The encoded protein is CATSDLQGSQETQYF.

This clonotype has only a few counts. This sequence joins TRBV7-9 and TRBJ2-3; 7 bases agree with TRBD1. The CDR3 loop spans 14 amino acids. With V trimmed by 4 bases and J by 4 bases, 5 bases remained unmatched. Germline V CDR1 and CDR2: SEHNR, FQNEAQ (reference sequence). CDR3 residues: CASSSQQGPDTQYF. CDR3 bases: TGTGCCAGCAGCTCGCAACAGGGGCCAGATACGCAGTATTTT.

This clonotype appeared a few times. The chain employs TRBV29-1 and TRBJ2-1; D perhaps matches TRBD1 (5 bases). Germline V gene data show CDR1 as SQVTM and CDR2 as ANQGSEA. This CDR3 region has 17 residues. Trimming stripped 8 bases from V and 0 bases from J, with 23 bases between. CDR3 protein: CSLTGPLGSSSYNEQFF. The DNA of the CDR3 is TGCAGCCTTACAGGCCCCCTCGGGTCGAGCTCCTACAATGAGCAGTTCTTC.

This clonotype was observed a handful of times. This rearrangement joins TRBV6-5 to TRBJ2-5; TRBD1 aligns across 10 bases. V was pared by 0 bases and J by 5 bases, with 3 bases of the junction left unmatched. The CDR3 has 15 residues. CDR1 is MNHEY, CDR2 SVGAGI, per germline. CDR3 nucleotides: TGTGCCAGCAGTTACTCGGGACAGGGGTTGGAGACCCAGTACTTC. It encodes CASSYSGQGLETQYF.

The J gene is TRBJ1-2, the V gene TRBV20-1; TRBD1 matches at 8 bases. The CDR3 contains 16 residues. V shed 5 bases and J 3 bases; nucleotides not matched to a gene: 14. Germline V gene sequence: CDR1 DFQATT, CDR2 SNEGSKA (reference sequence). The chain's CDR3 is CSAPGQGWILDYGYTF. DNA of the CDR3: TGCAGTGCTCCCGGACAGGGTTGGATTCTGGACTATGGCTACACCTTC.

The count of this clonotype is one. The CDR3 DNA reads TGTGCCAGCAGCCAAGATCTTAGACAGTCTCCTGAAGACTATGGCTACACCTTC. Encoded protein: CASSQDLRQSPEDYGYTF. The chain links TRBV3-1 to TRBJ1-2; D may be TRBD1 (5 bases). Germline V gene lookup returns CDR1 LGHDT and CDR2 YNNKEL (reference sequence). Trimming shortened V by 0 bases and J by 3 bases, and 20 bases separated the two germline ends. This CDR3 comprises 18 residues.

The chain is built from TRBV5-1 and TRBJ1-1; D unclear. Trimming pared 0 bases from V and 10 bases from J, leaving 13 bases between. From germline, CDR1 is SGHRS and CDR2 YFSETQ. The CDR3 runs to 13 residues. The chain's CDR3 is CASSLEAGSGAFF. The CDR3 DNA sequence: TGCGCCAGCAGCTTGGAAGCGGGGTCCGGAGCTTTCTTT.

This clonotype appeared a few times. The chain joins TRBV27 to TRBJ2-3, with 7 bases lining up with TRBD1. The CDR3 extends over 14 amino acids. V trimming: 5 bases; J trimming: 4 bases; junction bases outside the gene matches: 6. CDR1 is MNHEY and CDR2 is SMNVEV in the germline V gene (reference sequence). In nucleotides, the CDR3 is TGTGCCAGCAGTCCCAGGGACAGCGCAGATACGCAGTATTTT. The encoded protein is CASSPRDSADTQYF.

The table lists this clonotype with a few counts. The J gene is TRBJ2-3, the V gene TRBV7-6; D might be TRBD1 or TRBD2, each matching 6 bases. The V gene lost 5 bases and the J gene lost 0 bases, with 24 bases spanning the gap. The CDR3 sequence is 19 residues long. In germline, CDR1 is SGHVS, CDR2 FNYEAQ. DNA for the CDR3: TGTGCCAGCAGCCAACGGGGGCAGACTCGTCCATCTAGCACAGATACGCAGTATTTT. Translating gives CASSQRGQTRPSSTDTQYF.

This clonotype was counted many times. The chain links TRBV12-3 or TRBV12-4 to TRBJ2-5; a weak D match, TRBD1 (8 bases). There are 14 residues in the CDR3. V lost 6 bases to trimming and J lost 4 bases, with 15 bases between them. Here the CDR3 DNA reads TGTGCCAGCAGCCTACAGGGGGGGCGAGAGACCCAGTACTTC. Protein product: CASSLQGGRETQYF.

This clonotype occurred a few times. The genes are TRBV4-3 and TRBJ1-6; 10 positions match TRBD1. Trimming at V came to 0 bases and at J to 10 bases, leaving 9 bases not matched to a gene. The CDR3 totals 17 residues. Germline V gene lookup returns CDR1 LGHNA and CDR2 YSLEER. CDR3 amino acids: CASSQEGGVDRGSPLHF. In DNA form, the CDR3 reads TGCGCCAGCAGCCAAGAGGGCGGGGTGGACAGGGGGTCACCCCTCCACTTT.

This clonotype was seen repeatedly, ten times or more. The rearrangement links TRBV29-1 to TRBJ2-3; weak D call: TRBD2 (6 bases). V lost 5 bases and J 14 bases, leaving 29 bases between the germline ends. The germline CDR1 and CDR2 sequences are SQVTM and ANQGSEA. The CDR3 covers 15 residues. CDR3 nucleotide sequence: TGCAGCGTTCCCTGGGTTGCTGGAGGGCCCCCTGGGCCGTATTTT. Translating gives CSVPWVAGGPPGPYF.

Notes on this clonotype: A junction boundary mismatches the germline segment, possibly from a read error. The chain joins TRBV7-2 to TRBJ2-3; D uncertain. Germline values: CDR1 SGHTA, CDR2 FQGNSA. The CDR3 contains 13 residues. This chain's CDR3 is CASRPGNTDTQYF. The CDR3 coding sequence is TGTGCTAGCAGACCCGGTAACACAGATACGCAGTATTTT.

This chain's CDR3 is CASTPTQGAYEQYF. The CDR3, as DNA: TGTGCCAGCACGCCGACACAGGGCGCCTACGAGCAGTACTTC. This sequence joins TRBV28 and TRBJ2-7; TRBD1 is a possible D gene (6 bases). Germline CDR1 reads MDHEN; CDR2 reads SYDVKM. This CDR3 comprises 14 residues. Between the trimmed V and J ends, which lost 7 bases and 2 bases, there was a span of 15 bases.

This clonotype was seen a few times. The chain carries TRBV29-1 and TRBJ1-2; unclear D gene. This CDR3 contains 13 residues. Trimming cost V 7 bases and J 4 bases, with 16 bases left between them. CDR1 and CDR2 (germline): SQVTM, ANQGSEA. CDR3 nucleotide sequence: TGCAGCGCCGGTCACGGGCTGGCCTATGGCTACACCTTC. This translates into CSAGHGLAYGYTF.